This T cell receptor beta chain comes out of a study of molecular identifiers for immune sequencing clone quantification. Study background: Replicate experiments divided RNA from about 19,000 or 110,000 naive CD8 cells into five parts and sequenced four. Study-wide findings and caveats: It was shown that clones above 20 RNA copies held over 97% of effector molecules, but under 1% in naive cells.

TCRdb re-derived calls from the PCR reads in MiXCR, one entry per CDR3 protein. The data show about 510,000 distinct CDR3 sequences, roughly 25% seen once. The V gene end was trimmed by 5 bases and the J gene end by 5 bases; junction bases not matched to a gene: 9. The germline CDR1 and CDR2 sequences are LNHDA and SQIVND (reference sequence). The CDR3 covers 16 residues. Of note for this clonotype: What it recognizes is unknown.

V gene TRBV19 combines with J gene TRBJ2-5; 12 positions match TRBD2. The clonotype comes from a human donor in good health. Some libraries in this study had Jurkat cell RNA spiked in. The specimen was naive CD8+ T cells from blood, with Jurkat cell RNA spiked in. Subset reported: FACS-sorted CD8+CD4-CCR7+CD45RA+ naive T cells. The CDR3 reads CASSPLGTSGLETQYF. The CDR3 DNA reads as TGTGCCAGTAGTCCCCTCGGGACTAGCGGGCTGGAGACCCAGTACTTC.